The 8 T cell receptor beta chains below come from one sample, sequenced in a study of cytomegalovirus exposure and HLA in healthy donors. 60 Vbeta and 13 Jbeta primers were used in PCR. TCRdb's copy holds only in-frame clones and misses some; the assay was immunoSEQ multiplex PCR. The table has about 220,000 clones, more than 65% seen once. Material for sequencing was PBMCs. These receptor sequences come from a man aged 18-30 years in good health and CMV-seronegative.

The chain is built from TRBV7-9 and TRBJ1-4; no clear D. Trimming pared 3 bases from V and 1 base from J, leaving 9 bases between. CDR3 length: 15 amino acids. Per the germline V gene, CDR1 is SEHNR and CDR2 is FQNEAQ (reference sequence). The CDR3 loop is CASSFQEGTNEKLFF. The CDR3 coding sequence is TGTGCCAGCAGCTTTCAGGAGGGAACTAATGAAAAACTGTTTTTT.

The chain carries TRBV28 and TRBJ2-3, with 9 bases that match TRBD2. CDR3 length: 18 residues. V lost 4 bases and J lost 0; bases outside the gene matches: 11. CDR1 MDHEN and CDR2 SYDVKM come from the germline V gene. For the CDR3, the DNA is TGTGCCAGCAGTTCCCCCCGACCAACTAGCGGGAGCACAGATACGCAGTATTTT. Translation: CASSSPRPTSGSTDTQYF.

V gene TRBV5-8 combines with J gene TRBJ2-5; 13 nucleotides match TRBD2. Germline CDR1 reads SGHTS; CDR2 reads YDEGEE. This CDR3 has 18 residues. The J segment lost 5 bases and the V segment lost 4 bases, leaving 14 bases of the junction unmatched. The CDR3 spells CASSQGLAGASWGETQYF. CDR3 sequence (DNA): TGTGCCAGCAGCCAAGGACTAGCGGGAGCCTCCTGGGGGGAGACCCAGTACTTC.

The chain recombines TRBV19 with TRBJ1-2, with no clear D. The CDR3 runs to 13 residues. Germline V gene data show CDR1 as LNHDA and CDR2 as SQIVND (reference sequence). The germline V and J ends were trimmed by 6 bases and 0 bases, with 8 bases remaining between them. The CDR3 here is CASRRGSNYGYTF. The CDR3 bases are TGTGCCAGTAGGAGAGGGTCTAACTATGGCTACACCTTC. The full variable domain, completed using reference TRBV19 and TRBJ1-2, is DGGITQSPKYLFRKEGQNVTLSCEQNLNHDAMYWYRQDPGQGLRLIYYSQIVNDFQKGDIAEGYSVSREKKESFPLTVTSAQKNPTAFYLCASRRGSNYGYTFGSGTRLTVV.

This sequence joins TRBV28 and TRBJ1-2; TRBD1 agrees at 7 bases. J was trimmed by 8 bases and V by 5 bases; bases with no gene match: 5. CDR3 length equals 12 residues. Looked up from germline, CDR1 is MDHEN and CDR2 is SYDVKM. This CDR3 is CASSPDRAGYTF. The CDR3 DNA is TGTGCCAGCAGTCCTGACAGGGCCGGCTACACCTTC.

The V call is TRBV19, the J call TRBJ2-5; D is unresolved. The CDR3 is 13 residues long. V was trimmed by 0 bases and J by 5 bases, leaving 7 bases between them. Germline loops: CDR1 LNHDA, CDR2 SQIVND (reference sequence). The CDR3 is CASSIDARETQYF. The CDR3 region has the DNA TGTGCCAGTAGTATAGATGCGAGGGAGACCCAGTACTTC. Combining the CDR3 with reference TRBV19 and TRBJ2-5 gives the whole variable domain DGGITQSPKYLFRKEGQNVTLSCEQNLNHDAMYWYRQDPGQGLRLIYYSQIVNDFQKGDIAEGYSVSREKKESFPLTVTSAQKNPTAFYLCASSIDARETQYFGPGTRLLVL.

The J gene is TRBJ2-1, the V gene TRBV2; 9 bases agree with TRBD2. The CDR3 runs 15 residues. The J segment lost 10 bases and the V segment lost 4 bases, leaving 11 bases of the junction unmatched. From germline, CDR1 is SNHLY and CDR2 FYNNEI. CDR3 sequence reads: CASSGGVAGVREQFF. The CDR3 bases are TGTGCCAGCAGTGGAGGGGTAGCGGGAGTTCGCGAGCAGTTCTTC.

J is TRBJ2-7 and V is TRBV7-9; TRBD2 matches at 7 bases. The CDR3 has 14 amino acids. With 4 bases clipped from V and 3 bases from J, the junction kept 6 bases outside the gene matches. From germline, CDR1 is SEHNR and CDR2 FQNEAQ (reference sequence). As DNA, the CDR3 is TGTGCCAGCAGCTCGGGGGGATTACTCTACGAGCAGTACTTC. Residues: CASSSGGLLYEQYF.